This paragraph covers one T cell receptor (beta chain) sequence. Its recognized antigen is unknown. No quality values exist for individual bases; no much larger clone is one base distant. The data are from a study of shared clonotypes between healthy human individuals (dated by TCRdb to 2020 to 2021). In the study overall: The cohort included a few men and a couple of women between 18 and 49 years of age. Per donor, three plates each were used for CD4 naive and CD4 memory, two for CD8 naive, and one for CD8 memory. To estimate repertoire size and how much clonotype sharing occurs between individuals, the study deeply sequenced the blood TCR repertoires of several healthy adults. Libraries were prepared and TCR repertoires were sequenced by different laboratories using diverse techniques, in order to increase sequencing depth and limit assay-specific biases. Each donor's leukapheresis produced roughly between roughly 0.85 and 10 billion PBMCs.

Donors were healthy HIV-negative adults with no recently reported acute infections or vaccinations. Every donor was a Caucasian adult living in Nashville, Tennessee, USA. Magnetic negative selection was used to enrich CD4+ T cells, after which naive cells were positively selected on CD45RA and the negative fraction became the memory subset. Blood was collected by leukapheresis, and PBMCs were isolated by Ficoll-Histopaque density gradient centrifugation and then cryopreserved in liquid nitrogen vapor phase. Analytical flow cytometry was used to check the purity and quantity of each magnetically sorted T cell population. Each sorted fraction had its genomic DNA isolated and then quantified by UV absorbance on a Nanodrop 2000c. On the study overall, not on this receptor specifically: Sampling was limited to blood, and TCR repertoires in tissue likely differ from TCR repertoires in blood. Estimated clonotype richness was generally larger for naive than for memory subsets. Based on pairwise subsampling, the degree of clonotype sharing among donors was expected to be affected by sequencing depth. Even with the large sequencing depth, rarefaction of the sorted-subset datasets indicated that sequencing was incomplete. Sharing across several donors was observed for approximately 5% of naive CD4, 3% to 3.5% of naive CD8, over 2% of memory CD4, and around 0.4% of memory CD8 clonotypes. Because the study included a small number of donors, the genetic and exposure-history diversity represented was limited. Compared with non-shared clonotypes, the clonotypes found in all four sorted-subset donors had higher generation probabilities.

Using the deep immunoSEQ assay, TCR CDR3 regions were amplified from genomic DNA by multiplex PCR. Extracted genomic DNA from each cell subset was spread evenly across all wells of several immunoSEQ 96-well plates, with each plate serving as a replicate. Each replicate PCR for sorted subsets received around 210 ng genomic DNA, equal to about 30,000 T cell genomes. The purified libraries were quantified using a Qubit 3.0 fluorometer, sized with a Bioanalyzer 2100, and then quantified again using the KAPA Library Quantification kit. Every immunoSEQ 96-well plate was sequenced on a separate single-read 150-cycle Illumina NextSeq 550 flow cell. For the original study's pipeline: Because the immunoSEQ output held only junctional sequences and lacked quality scores, the filtering could not match the filtering applied to full-length reads. To assign V/J genes and CDR3, sequences were annotated using PyIR, a Python wrapper for IgBLAST v1.9, with IMGT germline references. Reads were removed for weak V/J assignments (E-value above 1e-6), missing CDR3, stop codons, out-of-frame junctions, or ambiguous translated residues. V3J clonotypes were defined by identical inferred V gene, J gene, and CDR3 amino acid sequence. Percentage overlap between repertoires was calculated by dividing the number of shared unique clonotypes by the size of the smaller repertoire. Richness of each repertoire was evaluated using RTK rarefaction, the Chao1 estimator, and Recon v2.1 estimates of unobserved clonotypes. Generation probabilities for all TCRbeta clonotypes obtained by the gDNA method from several donors were computed using OLGA. TCRdb took over this immuneACCESS table, retaining in-frame rearrangements with V and J assigned. Such tables are incomplete; in checked studies, under half of the missing clones stem from an unresolved V gene, and the remainder is unexplained. That table furnishes V, J and clone size, whereas the DNA furnished D and trimming. The sample contains under 2.5 million clones, less than 95% of them found a single time. The ten largest clonotypes hold 0.37% of the sample.

The sample comprised naive CD4+ T cells from PBMCs. Interpreted using the paper, the cell subset or site label stands for: CD45RA+ positively selected. The origin of this receptor is a man younger than 35 in good health. Some clones in this sample may be carry-over from other donors' samples.

The DNA reads TGTGCCAGCTCAAAGGGACTAGCGGGCCTCTCCTACAATGAGCAGTTCTTC. Protein translation: CASSKGLAGLSYNEQFF. The rearranged chain carries TRBV27 and TRBJ2-1; 12 central nucleotides agree with TRBD2. The CDR3 runs 17 residues from the cysteine to the phenylalanine. This entry keeps only the CDR3 DNA: 51 bases, framed from base 1. CDR1 and CDR2 (MNHEY, SMNVEV) derive from the germline V gene (reference sequence). V is cut back by 8 bases and J by 0 bases, with 8 bases in the junction unmatched.